The 21 T cell receptor beta chains listed next were all sequenced from one sample in a study of blood T cells in healthy people across ages (dated by TCRdb to between 2014 and 2016). Library creation used 5' RACE. These reads were obtained on an Illumina HiSeq 2500. A second roughly 6 to 12 cycle PCR used a sample-barcoded 5' primer and a J-beta primer mix. TCRdb ran its own pipeline on the public reads, namely fastp trimming at Q25 and MiXCR clone calling, and kept in-frame beta chains. Rows are combined by CDR3 protein, so each entry shows the most common genes and DNA. This sample holds around 940,000 distinct CDR3 sequences; roughly 51% were observed only once. About a fifth of the sample rests with the top ten. Sequences were obtained from blood. These receptors were obtained from a woman in her sixties or seventies in good health.

This clonotype was seen a few times. The chain recombines TRBV7-2 with TRBJ2-7; 9 bases are a match to TRBD1. There are 14 residues in the CDR3. Germline lookup yields CDR1 SGHTA and CDR2 FQGNSA. V was pared by 5 bases and J by 8 bases, with 10 bases of the junction left unmatched. CDR3 residues: CASSREGQGVQQYF. CDR3 coding DNA: TGTGCCAGCAGCCGAGAGGGACAGGGAGTACAGCAGTACTTC.

This clonotype was counted a few times. The gene calls are TRBV28 and TRBJ2-7, with a possible D match to TRBD1 (6 bases). V was pared by 7 bases and J by 4 bases, with 8 bases between. Germline CDR1 and CDR2: MDHEN and SYDVKM. This CDR3 is built from 11 residues. CDR3: CASTTGYEQYF. CDR3 nucleotides: TGTGCCAGCACTACAGGGTACGAGCAGTACTTC.

In its sample, this clonotype was seen a few times. The chain combines TRBV29-1 with TRBJ1-4, with D possibly being TRBD1 (5 bases). V was shortened by 0 bases and J by 4 bases, with 12 bases between the two germline ends. This CDR3 contains 15 residues. Germline V gene data show CDR1 as SQVTM and CDR2 as ANQGSEA. In nucleotides, the CDR3 is TGCAGCGTTGAAGACAGGGAACTCCTTAATGAAAAACTGTTTTTT. Amino acids: CSVEDRELLNEKLFF.

The V call is TRBV6-2 or TRBV6-3, the J call TRBJ2-3; D tentatively fits TRBD1 or TRBD2 (5 bases each). Trimming left V 4 bases short and J 0 bases short, with 11 bases between. The CDR3 is made up of 15 amino acids. The germline gives CDR1 MNHEY, CDR2 SVGEGT. The CDR3 DNA is TGTGCCAGCAGTTGGAGGACACGGAGCACAGATACGCAGTATTTT. The encoded protein is CASSWRTRSTDTQYF.

CDR3 in amino acids: CASSLGGMDRAKNIQYF. The CDR3 bases are TGTGCCAGCAGCTTAGGGGGAATGGACAGGGCTAAAAACATTCAGTACTTC. The chain couples TRBV7-2 to TRBJ2-4; 8 bases fit TRBD1. With V trimmed by 1 base and J by 4 bases, 9 bases remained unmatched. The CDR3 contains 17 residues. The germline CDR1 and CDR2 sequences are SGHTA and FQGNSA.

The chain employs TRBV4-1 and TRBJ1-1; D might be TRBD1 (6 bases). The CDR3 extends over 14 amino acids. Looked up from germline, CDR1 is MGHRA and CDR2 is YSYEKL. Trimming removed 2 bases from V and 4 bases from J, with 11 bases in between. In DNA, the CDR3 is TGCGCCAGCAGCCAACTCAGGGGAGGCACTGAAGCTTTCTTT. Protein product: CASSQLRGGTEAFF.

The chain employs TRBV11-2 and TRBJ2-4; TRBD2 agrees at 13 bases. Near its end, the DNA agrees better with TRBJ2-7, so the J call may be wrong. The CDR3 length is 14 residues. Germline CDR1 and CDR2: SGHAT and FQNNGV. The CDR3 is CASIGLAGVHEQYF. The DNA for the CDR3 is TGTGCCAGCATCGGACTAGCGGGAGTCCACGAGCAGTACTTC.

This clonotype turned up a few times. The rearrangement links TRBV5-1 to TRBJ2-5; D may be TRBD1 (6 bases). CDR3 size: 15 residues. The V end was cut by 2 bases, the J end by 5 bases, with 16 bases between. Germline-derived CDR1 and CDR2 are SGHRS and YFSETQ. Here the CDR3 reads CASSLWTAKGETQYF. CDR3 in DNA: TGCGCCAGCAGCTTATGGACAGCCAAAGGGGAGACCCAGTACTTC.

This clonotype was counted between two and nine times. The chain is built from TRBV21-1 and TRBJ2-7; the D call in the table, TRBD2, was not verified against the DNA. TRBV21-1 is classified as a pseudogene. The CDR3 is made up of 16 amino acids. The CDR3 here is CASSTHWTSGSDEQYF. The CDR3, as DNA: TGTGCCAGCAGCACACATTGGACTAGCGGGAGCGACGAGCAGTACTTC.

The chain employs TRBV2 and TRBJ2-6; no clear D gene. Trimming left V 7 bases short and J 0 bases short, with 10 bases between. The CDR3 totals 15 residues. The V gene's germline CDR1 is SNHLY and CDR2 FYNNEI. The CDR3 reads CASTRGSSGANVLTF. The CDR3 DNA follows: TGTGCCAGCACCCGTGGGTCCTCTGGGGCCAACGTCCTGACTTTC.

This chain joins TRBV9 and TRBJ1-2; possible D gene TRBD1, 5 bases. Germline values: CDR1 SGDLS, CDR2 YYNGEE. Trimming took 0 bases from V and 4 from J, leaving 10 bases between them. The CDR3 has 14 amino acids. As DNA, the CDR3 is TGTGCCAGCAGCGTAGGGGACGGTCCCTATGGCTACACCTTC. Amino acid sequence: CASSVGDGPYGYTF.

This clonotype was observed a few times. J is TRBJ2-5 and V is TRBV18, with D possibly TRBD2 on 5 matching bases. Germline-derived CDR1 and CDR2 are KGHSH and LQKENI. The CDR3 runs to 14 residues. V lost 1 base and J lost 4, with 10 bases in between. For the CDR3, the DNA is TGTGCCAGCTCACCACGCGGGCCTCCAGAGACCCAGTACTTC. It specifies CASSPRGPPETQYF.

This clonotype has a handful of counts. This sequence joins TRBV7-2 and TRBJ1-2, with 7 bases identical to TRBD1. The CDR3 totals 14 residues. The V and J ends lost 5 bases and 8 bases, in that order; junction bases with no gene match: 11. Germline CDR1 is SGHTA and CDR2 is FQGNSA. CDR3 DNA sequence: TGTGCCAGCAGCCGAAGGACAGGAGGCCAGGGCTACACCTTC. This gives the protein CASSRRTGGQGYTF. The full variable domain, rest sourced from reference TRBV7-2 and TRBJ1-2, is GAGVSQSPSNKVTEKGKDVELRCDPISGHTALYWYRQSLGQGLEFLIYFQGNSAPDKSGLPSDRFSAERTGGSVSTLTIQRTQQEDSAVYLCASSRRTGGQGYTFGSGTRLTVV.

This clonotype occurred a few times. This chain joins TRBV7-2 and TRBJ1-2; 7 bases fit TRBD1. The trim removed 1 base at V and 5 bases at J, leaving 4 bases unmatched. The CDR3 contains 14 residues. From germline, CDR1 is SGHTA and CDR2 FQGNSA. CDR3 amino acids: CASSLEGAIYGYTF. In DNA, the CDR3 is TGTGCCAGCAGCTTAGAGGGGGCGATATATGGCTACACCTTC.

The genes are TRBV12-3 or TRBV12-4 and TRBJ2-7, with a weak D call TRBD2 (5 bases). The CDR3 consists of 15 residues. V gave up 3 bases and J gave up 0 bases, with 12 bases separating them. CDR3 loop: CASSFRDLFSYEQYF. In nucleotides, the CDR3 is TGTGCCAGCAGTTTTCGGGATTTGTTCTCCTACGAGCAGTACTTC.

With regard to this clonotype: One junction end disagrees with the germline gene, perhaps due to a read error. This chain uses TRBV5-1 with TRBJ2-7; a possible D gene is TRBD2 (5 bases). CDR3 length: 14 residues. Per the germline V gene, CDR1 is SGHRS and CDR2 is YFSETQ. The CDR3 nucleotides read TGCGCCAGCAGCTCACGGGGTAATCCCAACGAGCAGAACTTC. Residues: CASSSRGNPNEQNF. The full variable domain, with the rest looked up from reference TRBV5-1 and TRBJ2-7, is KAGVTQTPRYLIKTRGQQVTLSCSPISGHRSVSWYQQTPGQGLQFLFEYFSETQRNKGNFPGRFSGRQFSNSRSEMNVSTLELGDSALYLCASSSRGNPNEQNFGPGTRLTVT.

V is TRBV5-1 and J is TRBJ1-2; a weak D match, TRBD1 (5 bases). The germline V gene has CDR1 SGHRS and CDR2 YFSETQ. The CDR3 has 13 residues. V lost 5 bases and J lost 4, with 12 bases in between. The CDR3 DNA reads TGCGCCAGCAGATCTGGGACCGCCTATGGCTACACCTTC. It encodes CASRSGTAYGYTF.

The V and J genes are TRBV5-1 and TRBJ2-2; D is possibly TRBD2 (6 bases). Trimming cost V 6 bases and J 5 bases, with 26 bases left between them. Germline assignment: CDR1 SGHRS and CDR2 YFSETQ. The CDR3 is 18 residues long. CDR3 sequence: CASTPYGGETLGTGELFF. DNA of the CDR3: TGCGCCAGCACCCCATACGGGGGAGAGACCCTGGGAACCGGGGAGCTGTTTTTT.

The chain uses TRBV3-1 and TRBJ2-7; TRBD2 matches 7 bases. With V trimmed by 5 bases and J by 6 bases, 13 bases remained unmatched. The CDR3 spans 15 residues. From germline, CDR1 is LGHDT and CDR2 YNNKEL (reference sequence). CDR3 sequence (DNA): TGTGCCAGCAGCTACGGGACTAAGATACGTCCCGAGCAGTACTTC. Translation: CASSYGTKIRPEQYF.

This clonotype appeared a few times. The chain has TRBV6-2 or TRBV6-3 and TRBJ2-5; TRBD1 or TRBD2 may be the D gene (6 bases each). The CDR3 sequence is 13 residues long. Germline V gene sequence: CDR1 MNHEY, CDR2 SVGEGT. V was pared by 10 bases and J by 2 bases, with 14 bases between. The CDR3 loop reads CATKRGEQETQYF. CDR3 bases: TGTGCCACCAAAAGGGGGGAGCAAGAGACCCAGTACTTC.

This clonotype showed up just a few times. The chain couples TRBV27 to TRBJ1-2; D is possibly TRBD1 (5 bases). Germline-derived CDR1 and CDR2 are MNHEY and SMNVEV (reference sequence). The CDR3 has 13 amino acids. The V end lost 2 bases, the J end lost 10 bases, and 14 bases lay between the germline ends. Here the CDR3 DNA reads TGTGCCAGCAGTTTAGGGGGTGGTGGGGACTACACCTTC. As protein: CASSLGGGGDYTF.